This TCR beta chain was sequenced during a study of cytomegalovirus exposure and HLA in healthy donors. Study-wide results and limits: Sequencing artifact likely explains a cluster of highly shared sequence variants. The classifier was said to identify cytomegalovirus status with high specificity and sensitivity.

60 Vbeta and 13 Jbeta primers were used in PCR. Authors' data handling: The authors later counted approximately 80 million unique TCR beta chains, some 9.9 million of them shared. Sequencing used immunoSEQ multiplex PCR; TCRdb keeps in-frame clones, though not all of them. V and J calls and clone size are given by that table; D and trimming were obtained from the DNA. This table has 140,000 to 150,000 clones, about three quarters appearing once. As to this clone: The antigen is undetermined.

Healthy bone marrow donors supplied every sample. Sequencing used PBMCs. This TCR derives from a man aged 40-55 years in good health and CMV-seronegative.

The CDR3 loop reads CASSEGAGGAYEQYF. The CDR3 DNA reads TGTGCCAGCAGTGAAGGAGCGGGAGGAGCCTACGAGCAGTACTTC. The chain is built from TRBV6-1 and TRBJ2-7, with 9 nucleotides matching TRBD2. Trimming took 1 base from V and 2 from J; bases not matched to a gene: 3. The germline gives CDR1 MNHNS, CDR2 SASEGT. There are 15 residues in the CDR3.